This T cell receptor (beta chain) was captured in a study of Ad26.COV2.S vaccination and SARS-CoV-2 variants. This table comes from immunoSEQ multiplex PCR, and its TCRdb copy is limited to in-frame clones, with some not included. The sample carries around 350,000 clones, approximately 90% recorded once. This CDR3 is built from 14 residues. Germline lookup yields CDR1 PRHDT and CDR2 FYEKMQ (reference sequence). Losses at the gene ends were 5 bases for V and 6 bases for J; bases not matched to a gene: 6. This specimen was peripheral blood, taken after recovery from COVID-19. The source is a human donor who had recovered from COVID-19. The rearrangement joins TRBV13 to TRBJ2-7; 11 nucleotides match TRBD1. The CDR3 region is CASSDRTGGTEQYF. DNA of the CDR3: TGTGCCAGCAGCGATCGGACAGGGGGCACCGAGCAGTACTTC.